These 2 T cell receptor beta chains were sequenced from one sample in a study of graft-versus-host responses after intestinal transplantation. No antigen is known for these receptors. Method: immunoSEQ multiplex PCR; TCRdb's copy keeps in-frame clones and lacks some. This sample has around 100,000 clones, with roughly 84% found just once. Specimen: unstimulated CD4+ T cells sorted from spleen or lymph node cells, collected before transplant. The receptors shown here come from a human donor who was the organ donor for an intestinal transplant.

This sequence joins TRBV15 and TRBJ2-5; TRBD2 aligns across 9 bases. Trimming at V came to 1 base and at J to 0 bases, leaving 6 bases not matched to a gene. The CDR3 loop spans 17 amino acids. Germline lookup yields CDR1 LNHNV and CDR2 YYDKDF (reference sequence). Here the CDR3 reads CATSRGPAGGYQETQYF. The CDR3 nucleotides read TGTGCCACCAGCAGAGGTCCCGCGGGGGGGTACCAAGAGACCCAGTACTTC.

This clone was seen once. The V gene is TRBV6-5, the J gene TRBJ1-2; possibly TRBD1 for D (5 bases). This CDR3 is 15 amino acids long. Germline CDR1 MNHEY, CDR2 SVGAGI. Trimming took 0 bases from V and 2 from J, leaving 10 bases between them. The CDR3 coding sequence is TGTGCCAGCAGTTACTCCCTCGGGACGAACTATGGCTACACCTTC. As protein: CASSYSLGTNYGYTF.